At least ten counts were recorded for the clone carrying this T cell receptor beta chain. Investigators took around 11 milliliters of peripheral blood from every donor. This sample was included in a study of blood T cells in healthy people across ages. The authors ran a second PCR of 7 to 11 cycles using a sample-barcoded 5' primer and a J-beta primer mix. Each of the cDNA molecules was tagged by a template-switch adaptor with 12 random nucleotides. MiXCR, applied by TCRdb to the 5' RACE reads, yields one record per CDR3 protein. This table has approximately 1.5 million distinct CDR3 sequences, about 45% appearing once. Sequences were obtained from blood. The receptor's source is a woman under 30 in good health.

CDR3 in DNA: TGTGCCAGCAGCGTCGGGGATTTCTACAATGAGCAGTTCTTC. Residues: CASSVGDFYNEQFF. This chain joins TRBV9 and TRBJ2-1; D might be TRBD2 (5 bases). Germline CDR1 reads SGDLS; CDR2 reads YYNGEE. The CDR3 is 14 residues long. The ends were cut back, 2 bases at V and 3 bases at J, with 9 bases in the middle.